Reported below is one T cell receptor (beta chain). Method: immunoSEQ multiplex PCR; TCRdb's copy keeps in-frame clones and lacks some. The data contain 35,000 to 45,000 clones, about nine tenths of them singletons. This record belongs to a study of T cell changes during pregnancy in multiple sclerosis. This CDR3 spans 17 amino acids. J lost 0 bases, V lost 5 bases, and 6 bases had no gene match. From germline, CDR1 is SNHLY and CDR2 FYNNEI. V gene TRBV2 combines with J gene TRBJ2-6, with TRBD1 matching 8 bases. This clonotype was sampled from a female donor in good health, enrolled as a control in a pregnancy study. The source was CD4+ T cells from peripheral blood mononuclear cells, collected in the first trimester of pregnancy. CDR3 bases: TGTGCCAGCAGTCCGACAGGGGTGGGCTCTGGGGCCAACGTCCTGACTTTC. This sequence encodes CASSPTGVGSGANVLTF.